One and the same sample provided the 8 T cell receptor beta chains below, sequenced in a study of cytomegalovirus exposure and HLA in healthy donors. A multiplex PCR was run with 60 Vbeta primers and 13 Jbeta primers. TCRdb keeps only in-frame clones here, not all; method: immunoSEQ multiplex PCR. The repertoire table contains about 88,000 clones. Material for sequencing was PBMCs. The receptors stem from a girl between 10 and 17 years old in good health and CMV-seropositive.

The V call is TRBV6-5, the J call TRBJ2-7; D is perhaps TRBD1 (6 bases). There are 14 residues in the CDR3. V dropped 7 bases and J dropped 2 bases, with 15 bases sitting between them. The germline CDR1 and CDR2 sequences are MNHEY and SVGAGI. Written as DNA, the CDR3 is TGTGCCAGCACCCCGGACAGTAACGCCTACGAGCAGTACTTC. It translates to CASTPDSNAYEQYF.

This chain connects TRBV9 to TRBJ1-1, with 9 bases aligning to TRBD1. Germline CDR1 and CDR2: SGDLS and YYNGEE. The V and J ends lost 4 bases and 6 bases, in that order; junction bases with no gene match: 16. CDR3 length: 17 amino acids. In DNA, the CDR3 is TGTGCCAGCAGCCCTAGTCCCGGGACAGGGCACGGACCTGAAGCTTTCTTT. Encoded protein: CASSPSPGTGHGPEAFF.

The CDR3 sequence: CASSQAGTGAYEQYF. The CDR3 nucleotides read TGTGCCAGCAGCCAAGCCGGGACAGGGGCCTACGAGCAGTACTTC. The V and J genes are TRBV4-2 and TRBJ2-7, with 10 nucleotides matching TRBD1. The CDR3 spans 15 residues. Germline V CDR1 and CDR2: LGHNA, YNFKEQ. Losses at the gene ends were 1 base for V and 2 bases for J; bases not matched to a gene: 2.

The chain carries TRBV10-3 and TRBJ2-7, with unresolved D. The CDR3 loop spans 15 amino acids. V lost 2 bases to trimming and J lost 2 bases, with 13 bases between them. Germline values: CDR1 ENHRY, CDR2 SYGVKD. CDR3 in amino acids: CAISEPGESAYEQYF. CDR3 DNA: TGTGCCATCAGTGAGCCCGGAGAGAGCGCCTACGAGCAGTACTTC.

J is TRBJ2-2 and V is TRBV28, with a weak D call TRBD2 (5 bases). The germline gives CDR1 MDHEN, CDR2 SYDVKM. V lost 3 bases and J lost 3, with 11 bases in between. The CDR3 spans 15 residues. The CDR3 DNA is TGTGCCAGCAGTTTTCGAGGGTATGACACCGGGGAGCTGTTTTTT. Protein product: CASSFRGYDTGELFF.

The V gene is TRBV4-3, the J gene TRBJ2-7, with TRBD1 matching 8 bases. V trimming: 4 bases; J trimming: 1 base; junction bases outside the gene matches: 12. This CDR3 is 17 amino acids long. Germline CDR1 reads LGHNA; CDR2 reads YSLEER. This CDR3 is CASSLYGQGAVSYEQYF. Here the CDR3 DNA reads TGCGCCAGCAGCCTCTACGGGCAGGGGGCTGTGTCCTACGAGCAGTACTTC.

J is TRBJ2-2 and V is TRBV18, with a possible D match to TRBD1 (5 bases). CDR3 size: 15 residues. Germline V gives CDR1 KGHSH, CDR2 LQKENI. Between the trimmed V and J ends, which lost 2 bases and 5 bases, there was a span of 12 bases. The CDR3 bases are TGTGCCAGCTCACCAGAAGACAGAGAGACCGGGGAGCTGTTTTTT. This encodes CASSPEDRETGELFF.

The chain's CDR3 is CASSLNRFYNEQFF. In nucleotides, the CDR3 is TGTGCCAGCAGCTTAAATCGGTTTTACAATGAGCAGTTCTTC. The chain couples TRBV7-3 to TRBJ2-1; D gene unclear. From germline, CDR1 is SGHTA and CDR2 FQGTGA. CDR3 length equals 14 residues. The germline V and J ends were trimmed by 1 base and 4 bases, with 8 bases remaining between them.